Each of the 2 T cell receptor beta chains below was sequenced from the same sample in a study of vaccination effects on CD4 cells after COVID-19. Which antigens these TCRs recognize remains unknown. Within the ViraFEST assay, antigen-specific CD4+ T cells underwent expansion with viral peptide pools prior to sequencing. CD4+ T cells were isolated after approximately 10 days of culture. Nucleocapsid antibodies stayed negative before and after vaccination, showing no earlier SARS-CoV-2 infection. Profiling relied on immunoSEQ multiplex PCR, and the TCRdb table lists in-frame clones only, not all of them. This repertoire shows roughly 67,000 clones, 78% found once; its top ten account for about 10%. Sequenced here: CD4+ T cells from PBMCs cultured with SARS-CoV-2 spike peptides, sampled before COVID-19 vaccination. Receptor source: a human donor who received a COVID-19 vaccine.

The V call is TRBV6-4, the J call TRBJ2-7; either TRBD1 or TRBD2 may supply D (5 bases each). Germline V gene lookup returns CDR1 MRHNA and CDR2 SNTAGT. V shed 1 base and J shed 1 base, with 11 bases lying between them. The CDR3 is 15 amino acids. The CDR3 spells CASSDFPGPSYEQYV. The CDR3, as DNA: TGTGCCAGCAGTGACTTTCCGGGACCGTCCTACGAGCAGTACGTC.

This clone came up a few times. The chain uses TRBV19 and TRBJ1-2; a weak D match, TRBD1 (5 bases). V was shortened by 3 bases and J by 0 bases, with 11 bases between the two germline ends. CDR1 is LNHDA, CDR2 SQIVND, per germline (reference sequence). The CDR3 has 15 residues. The CDR3 loop reads CASSIIGTANYGYTF. CDR3 coding DNA: TGTGCCAGTAGTATTATAGGGACCGCTAACTATGGCTACACCTTC.